The present entry profiles one TCR beta chain with its context. Antigen specificity is unknown. The CDR3 runs to 13 residues. Germline trimming cut 4 bases from V and 8 bases from J; bases unmatched to any gene: 7. Germline loops: CDR1 DFQATT, CDR2 SNEGSKA (reference sequence). These data come from a study of response to subunit inactivated influenza vaccine. Study outcomes and limitations: With each seasonal influenza vaccination, the authors suggested, few new T cells are recruited.

TCRdb passed the RT-PCR reads through MiXCR, listing each CDR3 protein once. The table has about 650,000 distinct CDR3 sequences, about 15% seen once. This specimen consisted of PBMCs from blood, obtained 11 to 12 days after vaccination. The rearrangement uses TRBV20-1 and TRBJ1-1; TRBD1 matches at 10 bases. The clonotype comes from a man between 50 and 59 years old who received an inactivated influenza vaccine. CDR3 nucleotides: TGCAGTGCTATTCCGGGACAGGGGAGAGAAGCTTTCTTT. This encodes CSAIPGQGREAFF.